One sample yielded the 30 T cell receptor beta chains listed below, sequenced in a study of T cell responses to AZD1222 COVID-19 vaccine (dated by TCRdb to the early 2020s). Read against the paper, the sample's time point label means: baseline before first vaccination. To prepare the library, the immunoSEQ multiplex PCR assay was applied. TCRdb holds this immuneACCESS table with in-frame rearrangements only. Some clones are missing; in checked studies, unresolved V genes explain under half, and the rest has no known cause. For this sample the table gives more than 150,000 clones, of which approximately 94% were detected only once. The ten biggest clones cover about 9.3% of the sample. The input for sequencing was peripheral blood, taken on day 0 of AZD1222 vaccination. The receptors originated from an adult in good health.

The rearrangement uses TRBV4-1 and TRBJ1-2, with unresolved D. With 1 base removed from V and 5 bases from J, the gap between germline ends came to 11 bases. This CDR3 comprises 14 residues. The germline V gene encodes CDR1 MGHRA and CDR2 YSYEKL. The CDR3 nucleotides are TGCGCCAGCAGCCAAGGGAAGGGCTCGTATGGCTACACCTTC. The encoded protein is CASSQGKGSYGYTF.

V is TRBV6-5 and J is TRBJ1-6; D gene uncertain. This CDR3 contains 15 residues. Per germline, CDR1 MNHEY and CDR2 SVGAGI. Trimming took off 8 bases at V and 9 bases at J, with 20 bases between the two ends. The CDR3 region is CASGPLVVDASPLHF. CDR3 nucleotide sequence: TGTGCCAGCGGACCTTTAGTGGTAGACGCTTCACCCCTCCACTTT.

The V and J genes are TRBV30 and TRBJ1-3, with a tentative D call TRBD1 (6 bases). This CDR3 contains 18 residues. V lost 1 base to trimming and J lost 0 bases, with 19 bases between them. Germline lookup yields CDR1 GTSNPN and CDR2 SVGIG (reference sequence). CDR3 residues: CAWSGASPDRFSGNTIYF. CDR3 DNA: TGTGCCTGGAGTGGGGCCAGCCCAGACAGGTTCTCTGGAAACACCATATATTTT. The full variable domain, in which reference TRBV30 and TRBJ1-3 provide the parts outside the CDR3, is SQTIHQWPATLVQPVGSPLSLECTVEGTSNPNLYWYRQAAGRGLQLLFYSVGIGQISSEVPQNLSASRPQDRQFILSSKKLLLSDSGFYLCAWSGASPDRFSGNTIYFGEGSWLTVV.

This rearrangement joins TRBV28 to TRBJ2-7; D call uncertain. Looked up from germline, CDR1 is MDHEN and CDR2 is SYDVKM. There are 12 residues in the CDR3. Trimming removed 5 bases from V and 3 bases from J, with 8 bases in between. In DNA, the CDR3 is TGTGCCAGCAGTCCCCCCGGCTACGAGCAGTACTTC. Protein sequence: CASSPPGYEQYF. Together with reference TRBV28 and TRBJ2-7, the CDR3 gives the full variable domain: DVKVTQSSRYLVKRTGEKVFLECVQDMDHENMFWYRQDPGLGLRLIYFSYDVKMKEKGDIPEGYSVSREKKERFSLILESASTNQTSMYLCASSPPGYEQYFGPGTRLTVT.

V usage is TRBV6-5 and J usage is TRBJ2-5; D is uncertain. The ends were cut back, 6 bases at V and 1 base at J, with 9 bases in the middle. The germline V gene has CDR1 MNHEY and CDR2 SVGAGI. CDR3 size: 13 residues. The CDR3 bases are TGTGCCAGCAGGTCACGGATCCAAGAGACCCAGTACTTC. It encodes CASRSRIQETQYF.

The rearrangement uses TRBV30 and TRBJ2-7, with TRBD2 matching 7 bases. The CDR3 totals 15 residues. J was trimmed by 1 base and V by 2 bases; bases with no gene match: 8. Per germline, CDR1 GTSNPN and CDR2 SVGIG (reference sequence). The CDR3 nucleotides read TGTGCCTGGAGTAATAAAGCGGGACGTTCCTACGAGCAGTACTTC. Amino acids: CAWSNKAGRSYEQYF.

This chain joins TRBV6-2 or TRBV6-3 and TRBJ1-4; no clear D. The V end lost 4 bases, the J end lost 4 bases, and 16 bases lay between the germline ends. The CDR3 loop spans 16 amino acids. CDR1 MNHEY and CDR2 SVGEGT come from the germline V gene. The CDR3 DNA reads as TGTGCCAGCAGTTCCCCGAGGGTCTTCAGTAATGAAAAACTGTTTTTT. It encodes CASSSPRVFSNEKLFF.

The chain couples TRBV19 to TRBJ1-2; D remains ambiguous. Between the trimmed V and J ends, which lost 0 bases and 4 bases, there was a span of 15 bases. CDR3 size: 16 residues. Germline CDR1 LNHDA, CDR2 SQIVND (reference sequence). CDR3 region: CASSIDWASGLYGYTF. CDR3 DNA: TGTGCCAGTAGTATAGATTGGGCTTCGGGCCTCTATGGCTACACCTTC.

The rearrangement links TRBV28 to TRBJ2-7; unclear D gene. Germline values: CDR1 MDHEN, CDR2 SYDVKM. Deletions cut 3 bases from V and 4 bases from J, with 7 bases between. CDR3 size: 12 residues. The CDR3 spells CASSLTAYEQYF. The DNA for the CDR3 is TGTGCCAGCAGTTTGACGGCATACGAGCAGTACTTC.

The V and J genes are TRBV6-5 and TRBJ1-2; 8 nucleotides match TRBD1. The junction had 7 bases not matched to a gene; V was cut back by 8 bases and J by 5 bases. The length of the CDR3 is 13 residues. Germline V gene lookup returns CDR1 MNHEY and CDR2 SVGAGI. CDR3: CASEQGEFYGYTF. In DNA, the CDR3 is TGTGCCAGCGAACAGGGGGAGTTTTATGGCTACACCTTC.

This rearrangement joins TRBV15 to TRBJ2-7; 8 bases agree with TRBD1. J was trimmed by 7 bases and V by 1 base; bases with no gene match: 9. The CDR3 is 15 residues long. The germline gives CDR1 LNHNV, CDR2 YYDKDF (reference sequence). The DNA of the CDR3 is TGTGCCACCAGCAGAGCTCAGGGGGCGCGGGAAGAGCAGTACTTC. Amino acid sequence: CATSRAQGAREEQYF.

The chain combines TRBV27 with TRBJ2-5; TRBD1 matches 8 bases. The CDR3 spans 14 residues. The V gene's germline CDR1 is MNHEY and CDR2 SMNVEV (reference sequence). V dropped 5 bases and J dropped 3; count of bases not matched to a gene: 5. The CDR3, as DNA: TGTGCCAGCAGTCCACTGGACAGGGAAGAGACCCAGTACTTC. This codes for CASSPLDREETQYF.

The chain uses TRBV28 and TRBJ1-1; D is undetermined. V lost 5 bases, J lost 2 bases, and 9 bases lay in between. CDR1 is MDHEN and CDR2 is SYDVKM in the germline V gene. The length of the CDR3 is 13 residues. The CDR3: CASSPRVNTEAFF. The CDR3 bases are TGTGCCAGCAGTCCAAGGGTAAACACTGAAGCTTTCTTT.

V usage is TRBV5-1 and J usage is TRBJ2-7; 11 nucleotides agree with TRBD2. Germline V gene data show CDR1 as SGHRS and CDR2 as YFSETQ. V was pared by 0 bases and J by 5 bases, with 7 bases of the junction left unmatched. The CDR3 is made up of 16 amino acids. CDR3: CASSLAISGRVHEQYF. As DNA, the CDR3 is TGCGCCAGCAGCTTGGCCATTAGCGGGAGGGTCCACGAGCAGTACTTC.

The chain couples TRBV4-1 to TRBJ1-1; D is uncertain. V gave up 6 bases and J gave up 4 bases, with 12 bases separating them. This CDR3 region has 13 residues. From germline, CDR1 is MGHRA and CDR2 YSYEKL. The CDR3 loop reads CASRGKEGTEAFF. In nucleotides, the CDR3 is TGCGCCAGCAGGGGAAAAGAGGGCACTGAAGCTTTCTTT.

The rearrangement uses TRBV28 and TRBJ2-2; 7 bases fit TRBD2. Unmatched junction bases numbered 3, after V lost 8 bases and J lost 0 bases. The CDR3 is 14 residues long. From germline, CDR1 is MDHEN and CDR2 SYDVKM. Here the CDR3 reads CASLSGTNTGELFF. CDR3 nucleotide sequence: TGTGCCAGCTTAAGCGGGACGAACACCGGGGAGCTGTTTTTT.

The chain links TRBV3-1 (or the pseudogene TRBV3-2) to TRBJ1-5; 8 bases agree with TRBD1. Germline V CDR1 and CDR2: LGHDT, YNNKEL (reference sequence). V gave up 3 bases and J gave up 6 bases; unmatched junction bases: 7. The CDR3 is 15 amino acids. CDR3 nucleotides: TGTGCCAGCAGCCAGGGTCAGGGGGCATGTCAGCCCCAGCATTTT. This codes for CASSQGQGACQPQHF.

The chain uses TRBV14 and TRBJ2-5; 8 nucleotides agree with TRBD2. J gave up 3 bases and V 1 base, and 4 bases lay outside the gene matches. Germline CDR1 and CDR2: SGHDN and FVKESK. CDR3 size: 15 residues. The CDR3 nucleotides are TGTGCCAGCAGCCAAGTGGGACTAGGGAAAGAGACCCAGTACTTC. It encodes CASSQVGLGKETQYF.

This chain connects TRBV19 to TRBJ1-5; tentative D call: TRBD1 (5 bases). This CDR3 contains 15 residues. Germline assignment: CDR1 LNHDA and CDR2 SQIVND (reference sequence). Trimming pared 7 bases from V and 6 bases from J, leaving 19 bases between. CDR3 sequence (DNA): TGTGCCAGTACCCCCAGGGTCAGTGGGACTCAGCCCCAGCATTTT. This codes for CASTPRVSGTQPQHF.

This sequence joins TRBV10-3 and TRBJ2-7; tentatively, D is TRBD2 (5 bases). Germline assignment: CDR1 ENHRY and CDR2 SYGVKD. The CDR3 consists of 14 residues. The V and J ends lost 0 bases and 5 bases respectively, with 11 bases between them. The CDR3 loop reads CAISESRTGNEQYF. The CDR3 coding sequence is TGTGCCATCAGTGAGTCAAGGACGGGGAACGAGCAGTACTTC.

The chain carries TRBV10-3 and TRBJ2-2; 8 bases are shared with TRBD1. Germline assignment: CDR1 ENHRY and CDR2 SYGVKD. J was trimmed by 0 bases and V by 6 bases; bases with no gene match: 3. This CDR3 is 15 amino acids long. In nucleotides, the CDR3 is TGTGCCATCAGGGTGGACAGGGCGAACACCGGGGAGCTGTTTTTT. Its translation: CAIRVDRANTGELFF.

V and J are TRBV19 and TRBJ1-4, with unresolved D. V shed 4 bases and J shed 0 bases, with 6 bases lying between them. The CDR3 totals 14 residues. Germline CDR1 is LNHDA and CDR2 is SQIVND (reference sequence). The CDR3: CASSKPTTNEKLFF. In nucleotides, the CDR3 is TGTGCCAGTAGTAAGCCTACAACTAATGAAAAACTGTTTTTT.

The CDR3 here is CASSATGGGGNTIYF. CDR3 in DNA: TGTGCCAGCAGCGCTACAGGGGGCGGTGGAAACACCATATATTTT. The rearrangement uses TRBV5-4 and TRBJ1-3, with TRBD1 matching 9 bases. The V and J ends lost 4 bases and 3 bases, in that order; junction bases with no gene match: 5. Germline V gene lookup returns CDR1 SGHNT and CDR2 YYREEE (reference sequence). This CDR3 region has 15 residues.

This chain links TRBV6-5 with TRBJ1-5, with 7 bases fitting TRBD1. Per the germline V gene, CDR1 is MNHEY and CDR2 is SVGAGI. V trimming: 6 bases; J trimming: 7 bases; junction bases outside the gene matches: 6. The CDR3 spans 13 residues. In nucleotides, the CDR3 is TGTGCCAGCAGCGGACAGGCTGGACAGCCCCAGCATTTT. Translation: CASSGQAGQPQHF.

The J gene is TRBJ2-4, the V gene TRBV2; tentative D call: TRBD2 (5 bases). Germline-derived CDR1 and CDR2 are SNHLY and FYNNEI. V was shortened by 3 bases and J by 7 bases, with 13 bases between the two germline ends. The CDR3 spans 14 residues. CDR3 sequence: CASSEARTGNIQYF. CDR3 DNA sequence: TGTGCCAGCAGTGAGGCTAGAACGGGGAACATTCAGTACTTC.

About this clone: Germline is not matched at one junction end, which may reflect a read error. The rearrangement links TRBV3-1 (or the pseudogene TRBV3-2) to TRBJ1-2, with D perhaps TRBD1 (5 bases). From germline, CDR1 is LGHDT and CDR2 YNNKEL (reference sequence). This CDR3 region has 13 residues. For the CDR3, the DNA is TGTGCCAGCAGTCCCCGGGACCGTCGGGCTATAGCCTTC. As protein: CASSPRDRRAIAF.

This chain uses TRBV5-5 with TRBJ1-6; 9 bases are a match to TRBD1. With 0 bases clipped from V and 7 bases from J, the junction kept 11 bases outside the gene matches. The length of the CDR3 is 18 residues. Germline CDR1 SGHKS, CDR2 YYEKEE (reference sequence). The chain's CDR3 is CASSLDHPGQGNNSPLHF. CDR3 nucleotides: TGTGCCAGCAGCTTGGACCACCCGGGACAGGGTAACAATTCACCCCTCCACTTT. Full variable domain (missing parts from reference TRBV5-5 and TRBJ1-6): DAGVTQSPTHLIKTRGQQVTLRCSPISGHKSVSWYQQVLGQGPQFIFQYYEKEERGRGNFPDRFSARQFPNYSSELNVNALLLGDSALYLCASSLDHPGQGNNSPLHFGNGTRLTVT.

The chain joins TRBV4-2 to TRBJ2-1; D unresolved. Looked up from germline, CDR1 is LGHNA and CDR2 is YNFKEQ. Trimming left V 3 bases short and J 4 bases short, with 10 bases between. The CDR3 runs to 14 residues. The CDR3 region is CASSQTPRYNEQFF. In DNA, the CDR3 is TGTGCCAGCAGCCAGACTCCGAGATACAATGAGCAGTTCTTC.

The CDR3 region has the DNA TGTGCCAGCAGTTCGTTAGCGGTCGGTGGTACAGATACGCAGTATTTT. Translated: CASSSLAVGGTDTQYF. The chain links TRBV27 to TRBJ2-3, with D perhaps matching TRBD2 (6 bases). This CDR3 is built from 16 residues. V was pared by 4 bases and J by 3 bases, with 17 bases between. CDR1 and CDR2 from the germline V gene are MNHEY and SMNVEV (reference sequence).

The gene calls are TRBV19 and TRBJ2-1; no firm D call. Germline CDR1 and CDR2: LNHDA and SQIVND (reference sequence). Trimming cost V 5 bases and J 5 bases, with 13 bases left between them. The CDR3 is 14 residues long. The CDR3 region is CASSASRRHNEQFF. The CDR3 region has the DNA TGTGCCAGTAGTGCCTCCCGACGGCACAATGAGCAGTTCTTC.